The 25 T cell receptor beta chains in this list originate from one sample, sequenced in a study of CD8+ T cells in alopecia areata. Once RNA had been extracted, it was reverse transcribed into cDNA to act as the sequencing template. Method: immunoSEQ multiplex PCR; TCRdb's copy keeps in-frame clones and lacks some. The top ten clones hold approximately 10% of a sample with about 170,000 clones, less than 80% of them seen once. This sample comprised CD8+ T cells sorted from blood, obtained at week 0. The source is a human donor with alopecia areata.

The chain employs TRBV9 and TRBJ2-2; D ambiguous. Germline CDR1 SGDLS, CDR2 YYNGEE. This CDR3 is built from 13 residues. V was pared by 0 bases and J by 5 bases, with 5 bases between. DNA of the CDR3: TGTGCCAGCAGCGTAGGAAGAACCGGGGAGCTGTTTTTT. Its protein product is CASSVGRTGELFF.

The chain uses TRBV27 and TRBJ2-2; D call uncertain. The CDR3 totals 13 residues. The germline V and J ends were trimmed by 4 bases and 3 bases, with 6 bases remaining between them. Germline V gene sequence: CDR1 MNHEY, CDR2 SMNVEV (reference sequence). Written as DNA, the CDR3 is TGTGCCAGCAGTTATATGGACACCGGGGAGCTGTTTTTT. It specifies CASSYMDTGELFF.

This sequence joins TRBV6-5 and TRBJ1-5; possibly TRBD1 for D (5 bases). This CDR3 is built from 14 residues. V lost 0 bases and J 7 bases, leaving 10 bases between the germline ends. Germline CDR1 is MNHEY and CDR2 is SVGAGI. The CDR3 DNA is TGTGCCAGCAGTTACTCCGGGGCGGAACAGCCCCAGCATTTT. Its translation is CASSYSGAEQPQHF.

J is TRBJ2-7 and V is TRBV6-1; 7 bases agree with TRBD1. Germline CDR1 MNHNS, CDR2 SASEGT. This CDR3 region has 13 residues. V lost 5 bases, J lost 7 bases, and 8 bases stayed unmatched. CDR3 bases: TGTGCCAGCAGTACGGACAGGCTGCGGGAGCAGTACTTC. This codes for CASSTDRLREQYF.

The chain combines TRBV15 with TRBJ2-1; D unresolved. Trimming took 4 bases from V and 4 from J, leaving 5 bases between them. CDR3 size: 12 residues. Germline CDR1 is LNHNV and CDR2 is YYDKDF (reference sequence). CDR3 in amino acids: CATSIIYNEQFF. In nucleotides, the CDR3 is TGTGCCACCAGCATTATTTACAATGAGCAGTTCTTC.

J is TRBJ1-2 and V is TRBV29-1; D is uncertain. V gave up 0 bases and J gave up 2 bases, with 10 bases separating them. This CDR3 contains 14 residues. Germline CDR1 and CDR2: SQVTM and ANQGSEA. CDR3 sequence: CSVEDVDRNYGYTF. The DNA for the CDR3 is TGCAGCGTTGAAGATGTGGACCGAAACTATGGCTACACCTTC.

The V gene is TRBV2, the J gene TRBJ1-2; D call uncertain. V was pared by 4 bases and J by 4 bases, with 16 bases between. Germline CDR1 SNHLY, CDR2 FYNNEI. CDR3 length: 15 residues. The CDR3: CASSVSGETSYGYTF. For the CDR3, the DNA is TGTGCCAGCAGTGTCTCCGGGGAAACCTCCTATGGCTACACCTTC.

The V and J genes are TRBV29-1 and TRBJ2-2, with D tentatively TRBD1 or TRBD2 (6 bases each). Trimming cost V 6 bases and J 3 bases, with 11 bases left between them. The CDR3 has 13 residues. Looked up from germline, CDR1 is SQVTM and CDR2 is ANQGSEA. CDR3 in amino acids: CSVGGTYTGELFF. CDR3 sequence (DNA): TGCAGCGTAGGGGGGACCTACACCGGGGAGCTGTTTTTT.

V and J are TRBV4-1 and TRBJ2-7; no firm D call. The CDR3 contains 15 residues. CDR1 is MGHRA and CDR2 is YSYEKL in the germline V gene. Trimming pared 1 base from V and 1 base from J, leaving 11 bases between. The CDR3, as DNA: TGCGCCAGCAGCCAAGGTATAAGGGATTCCTACGAGCAGTACTTC. The encoded protein is CASSQGIRDSYEQYF.

The chain combines TRBV6-5 with TRBJ1-1, with D hard to call. Germline loops: CDR1 MNHEY, CDR2 SVGAGI. V dropped 6 bases and J dropped 1 base, with 15 bases sitting between them. The CDR3 is made up of 15 amino acids. CDR3 sequence: CASSKTQRQNTEAFF. Here the CDR3 DNA reads TGTGCCAGCAGCAAGACCCAGAGACAGAACACTGAAGCTTTCTTT.

This chain links TRBV29-1 with TRBJ2-2; 7 bases fit TRBD1. The CDR3 spans 12 residues. Germline assignment: CDR1 SQVTM and CDR2 ANQGSEA. J lost 3 bases, V lost 7 bases, and 2 bases had no gene match. In DNA, the CDR3 is TGCAGCGGTCAGGGGGACACCGGGGAGCTGTTTTTT. It codes for CSGQGDTGELFF.

This clone was recorded once. The rearrangement links TRBV27 to TRBJ2-6; unclear D gene. CDR3 length equals 14 residues. Trimming removed 4 bases at V and 0 bases at J, with 4 bases between. CDR1 is MNHEY and CDR2 is SMNVEV in the germline V gene (reference sequence). This CDR3 reads CASSSYSGANVLTF. The CDR3 nucleotides are TGTGCCAGCAGTTCTTACTCTGGGGCCAACGTCCTGACTTTC.

V gene TRBV6-1 combines with J gene TRBJ2-3, with D perhaps TRBD1 or TRBD2 (5 bases each). Germline V gives CDR1 MNHNS, CDR2 SASEGT. This CDR3 contains 13 residues. The V and J ends lost 3 bases and 6 bases respectively, with 10 bases between them. CDR3 DNA: TGTGCCAGCAGTGATGAGTGGGGGGATACGCAGTATTTT. Translating gives CASSDEWGDTQYF.

V is TRBV5-1 and J is TRBJ2-7, with D possibly TRBD1 on 6 matching bases. The germline V gene encodes CDR1 SGHRS and CDR2 YFSETQ. This CDR3 has 16 residues. V lost 1 base to trimming and J lost 6 bases, with 20 bases between them. The CDR3 spells CASSLSQDSWFSEQYF. DNA for the CDR3: TGCGCCAGCAGCTTGTCCCAGGACAGTTGGTTCAGCGAGCAGTACTTC.

This chain connects TRBV6-1 to TRBJ2-7; TRBD1 matches 10 bases. This CDR3 has 15 residues. Germline CDR1 MNHNS, CDR2 SASEGT. V lost 0 bases and J lost 2; bases outside the gene matches: 1. The CDR3 loop is CASSEAGTGAYEQYF. CDR3 bases: TGTGCCAGCAGTGAAGCTGGGACAGGGGCCTACGAGCAGTACTTC.

The J gene is TRBJ1-1, the V gene TRBV6-5; D is unresolved. V lost 7 bases and J lost 0, with 9 bases in between. Germline V lookup: CDR1 MNHEY, CDR2 SVGAGI. The CDR3 totals 13 residues. CDR3 coding DNA: TGTGCCAGCAAGGAGGTGATGAACACTGAAGCTTTCTTT. Its protein product is CASKEVMNTEAFF.

The rearrangement uses TRBV13 and TRBJ1-1, with TRBD1 as a possible D gene (6 bases). In germline, CDR1 is PRHDT, CDR2 FYEKMQ (reference sequence). The CDR3 loop spans 13 amino acids. The V and J ends lost 8 bases and 1 base respectively, with 11 bases between them. CDR3 sequence reads: CASYDRTNTEAFF. CDR3 bases: TGTGCCAGCTACGACAGGACGAACACTGAAGCTTTCTTT. The full variable domain, with the rest looked up from reference TRBV13 and TRBJ1-1, is AAGVIQSPRHLIKEKRETATLKCYPIPRHDTVYWYQQGPGQDPQFLISFYEKMQSDKGSIPDRFSAQQFSDYHSELNMSSLELGDSALYFCASYDRTNTEAFFGQGTRLTVV.

The rearrangement joins TRBV29-1 to TRBJ2-1; possibly TRBD2 for D (5 bases). Germline CDR1 is SQVTM and CDR2 is ANQGSEA. Trimming removed 5 bases at V and 7 bases at J, with 12 bases between. The CDR3 covers 12 residues. CDR3 nucleotide sequence: TGCAGCGTTCCCCCAGGCGGGAATGAGCAGTTCTTC. As protein: CSVPPGGNEQFF.

This clone was counted only a few times. The chain joins TRBV11-2 to TRBJ2-2, with TRBD2 identical over 9 bases. This CDR3 has 15 residues. The germline V gene has CDR1 SGHAT and CDR2 FQNNGV. The V gene end was trimmed by 5 bases and the J gene end by 4 bases; junction bases not matched to a gene: 5. CDR3 bases: TGTGCCAGCAGCCCCCCTAGCGGGGTCACCGGGGAGCTGTTTTTT. Translation gives CASSPPSGVTGELFF.

This clone showed up just a few times. J is TRBJ1-4 and V is TRBV4-1, with D unresolved. Germline CDR1 reads MGHRA; CDR2 reads YSYEKL. V was pared by 1 base and J by 3 bases, with 12 bases between. The CDR3 sequence is 16 residues long. The CDR3 DNA is TGCGCCAGCAGCCAAGTCATCCAGTCAGCTAATGAAAAACTGTTTTTT. Protein product: CASSQVIQSANEKLFF.

The chain carries TRBV4-1 and TRBJ2-3; TRBD1 or TRBD2 may be the D gene (5 bases each). The CDR3 is 15 amino acids. Germline CDR1 is MGHRA and CDR2 is YSYEKL. The V gene lost 0 bases and the J gene lost 2 bases, with 9 bases spanning the gap. This CDR3 is CASSQDGGPTDTQYF. CDR3 nucleotide sequence: TGCGCCAGCAGCCAAGATGGGGGACCCACAGATACGCAGTATTTT.

The chain has TRBV2 and TRBJ2-7; D uncertain. The V gene's germline CDR1 is SNHLY and CDR2 FYNNEI. The CDR3 has 16 residues. Trimming left V 4 bases short and J 3 bases short, with 19 bases between. Written as DNA, the CDR3 is TGTGCCAGCAGTGCGGAGTTGGCGCGCGGAGTCTACGAGCAGTACTTC. Its protein is CASSAELARGVYEQYF.

CDR3 sequence (DNA): TGCGCCAGCAGCCGGACCGACCGGGAGACCCAGTACTTC. It yields the protein CASSRTDRETQYF. The J gene is TRBJ2-5, the V gene TRBV4-1; D remains ambiguous. Germline lookup yields CDR1 MGHRA and CDR2 YSYEKL. The CDR3 has 13 amino acids. The V gene lost 4 bases and the J gene lost 5 bases, with 11 bases spanning the gap.

This chain connects TRBV30 to TRBJ2-7, with D possibly TRBD1 on 6 matching bases. V shed 0 bases and J shed 1 base, with 13 bases lying between them. From germline, CDR1 is GTSNPN and CDR2 SVGIG (reference sequence). This CDR3 has 15 residues. Here the CDR3 DNA reads TGTGCCTGGAGTGTAAACAGGGTGTTGTCCTACGAGCAGTACTTC. Translation: CAWSVNRVLSYEQYF.

The sample holds a few counts of this clone. This sample includes further DNA sequences coding for the same CDR3. The gene calls are TRBV7-9 and TRBJ2-3; D remains unclear. The V and J ends lost 5 bases and 0 bases respectively, with 3 bases between them. CDR1 and CDR2 from the germline V gene are SEHNR and FQNEAQ (reference sequence). This CDR3 region has 12 residues. The DNA of the CDR3 is TGTGCCAGCAGCCTGAGCACAGATACGCAGTATTTT. It codes for CASSLSTDTQYF. The whole variable domain, remainder taken from reference TRBV7-9 and TRBJ2-3, is DTGVSQNPRHKITKRGQNVTFRCDPISEHNRLYWYRQTLGQGPEFLTYFQNEAQLEKSRLLSDRFSAERPKGSFSTLEIQRTEQGDSAMYLCASSLSTDTQYFGPGTRLTVL.